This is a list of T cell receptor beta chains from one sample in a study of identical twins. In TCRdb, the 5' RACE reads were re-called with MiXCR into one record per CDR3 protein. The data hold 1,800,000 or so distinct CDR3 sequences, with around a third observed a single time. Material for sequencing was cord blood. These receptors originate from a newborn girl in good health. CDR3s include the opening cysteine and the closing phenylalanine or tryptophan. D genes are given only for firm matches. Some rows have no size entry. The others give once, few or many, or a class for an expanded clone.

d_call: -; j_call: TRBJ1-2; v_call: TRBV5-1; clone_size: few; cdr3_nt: TGCGCCAGCAGCTTGGGTGGCAGGGAAGATGGCTACACCTTC; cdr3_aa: CASSLGGREDGYTF
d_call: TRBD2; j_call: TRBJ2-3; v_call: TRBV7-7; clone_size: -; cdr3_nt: TGTGCTAGCAGCTTCGGACTAGCGGGCTCCACGGATGCGCAGTATTTT; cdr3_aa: CASSFGLAGSTDAQYF
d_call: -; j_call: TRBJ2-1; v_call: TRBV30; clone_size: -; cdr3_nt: TGTGCCTGGAGTGCGAGCTTCGCCTACAATGAGCAGTTCTTC; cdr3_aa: CAWSASFAYNEQFF
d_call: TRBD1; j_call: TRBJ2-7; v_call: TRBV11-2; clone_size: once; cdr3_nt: TGTGCCAGCAGCTCCCCCGGGGACAGGCTCCAATTCTCCTACGAGCAGTACTTC; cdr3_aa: CASSSPGDRLQFSYEQYF
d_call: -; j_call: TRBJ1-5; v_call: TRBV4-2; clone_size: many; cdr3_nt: TGTGCCAGCAGCCAAGAATACAATCAGCCCCAGCATTTT; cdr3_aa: CASSQEYNQPQHF
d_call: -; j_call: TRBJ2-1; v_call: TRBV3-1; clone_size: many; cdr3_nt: TGTGCCAGCAGCCACAGGGGACGCTCAGTCTCCTACAATGAGCAGTTCTTC; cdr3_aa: CASSHRGRSVSYNEQFF
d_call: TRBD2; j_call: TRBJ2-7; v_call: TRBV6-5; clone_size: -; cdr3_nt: TGTGCCAGCAGTTACCAGGCGGGAGTTGGGAACGAGCAGTACTTC; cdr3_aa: CASSYQAGVGNEQYF
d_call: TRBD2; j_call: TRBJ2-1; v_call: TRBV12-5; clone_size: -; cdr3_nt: TGTGCTAGTGGTTTAGGGCGGGAGGAAGGGCATGAGCAGTTCTTC; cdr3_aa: CASGLGREEGHEQFF
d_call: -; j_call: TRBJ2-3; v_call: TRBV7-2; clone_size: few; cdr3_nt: TGTGCCAGCAGCTTACTTAGTAAAGCGCAGTATTTT; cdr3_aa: CASSLLSKAQYF
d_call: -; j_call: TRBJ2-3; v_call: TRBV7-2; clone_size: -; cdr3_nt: TGTGCCAGCAGCTTAGAGGCTAGCCGCGTGGATACGCAGTATTTT; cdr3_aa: CASSLEASRVDTQYF
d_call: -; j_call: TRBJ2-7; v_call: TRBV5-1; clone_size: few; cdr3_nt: TGCGCCAGTAGCTTGCCCCAGACAGGAAGGCTCGAGCAGTACTTC; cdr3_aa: CASSLPQTGRLEQYF
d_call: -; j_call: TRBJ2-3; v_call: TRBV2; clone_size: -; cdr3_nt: TGTGCCAGCAGTGGGGGTATCACAGGGACCACAGATACGCAGTATTTT; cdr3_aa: CASSGGITGTTDTQYF
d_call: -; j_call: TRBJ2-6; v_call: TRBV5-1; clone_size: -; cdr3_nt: TGCGCCAGCAGCTTTTACTTGAGGGGATCCGGGGCCAACGTCCCGACTTTC; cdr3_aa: CASSFYLRGSGANVPTF
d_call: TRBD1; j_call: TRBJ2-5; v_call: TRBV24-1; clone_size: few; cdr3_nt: TGTGCCACCAGGGGACAGGCCGTTGAGACCCAGTACTTC; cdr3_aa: CATRGQAVETQYF
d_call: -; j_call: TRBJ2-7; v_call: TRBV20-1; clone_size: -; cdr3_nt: TGCAGTGCTAGAGATGCCCGGGGATCCTACGAGCAGTACTTC; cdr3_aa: CSARDARGSYEQYF
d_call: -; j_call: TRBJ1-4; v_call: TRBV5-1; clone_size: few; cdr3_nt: TGCGCCAGCAGCTTGGCCCGGGATGGAGATGAAAAACTGTTTTTT; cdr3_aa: CASSLARDGDEKLFF
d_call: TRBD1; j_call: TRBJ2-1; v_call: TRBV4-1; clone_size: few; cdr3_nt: TGCGCCAGCAGGGAAACAGGGGGTCGGTACAATGAGCAGTTCTTC; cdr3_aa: CASRETGGRYNEQFF
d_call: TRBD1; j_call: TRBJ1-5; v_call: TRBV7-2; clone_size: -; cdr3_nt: TGTGCCAGCAGCTTAACCCCGGGACAGGGCAATCAGCCCCAGCATTTT; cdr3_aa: CASSLTPGQGNQPQHF
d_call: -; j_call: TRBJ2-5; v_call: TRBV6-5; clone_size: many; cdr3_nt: TGTGCCAGCAGTTACTCGTCAGGGGAGTGGGAGACCCAGTACTTC; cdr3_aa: CASSYSSGEWETQYF
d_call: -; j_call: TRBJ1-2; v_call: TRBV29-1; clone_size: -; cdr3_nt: TGCAGCGTTGAAGATAGAGAGGGTAACTATGGCTACACCTTC; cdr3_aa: CSVEDREGNYGYTF
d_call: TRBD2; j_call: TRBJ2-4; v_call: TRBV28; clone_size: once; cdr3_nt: TGTGCCAGCAGTGGGACACCTAGCGGGGCCGACATTCAGTACTTC; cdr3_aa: CASSGTPSGADIQYF